This TCR beta chain was obtained from a study of brain T cells in children with intractable seizures. The time point was: blood from clinic visit 5 months post-surgery; TSC patient then seizure free. Pre-surgery treatment included at least one anti-epileptic drug. Assay used: immunoSEQ multiplex PCR; TCRdb lists only in-frame clones, some missing. The data hold about 320,000 clones, with about 94% observed a single time. This receptor was identified in a boy younger than two with tuberous sclerosis and intractable seizures. Sequences were derived from peripheral blood, sampled roughly 5 months after surgery.

The CDR3 DNA reads as TGCAGCGTTGAAGATGTGGCACAGAGCACAGATACGCAGTATTTT. Its protein product is CSVEDVAQSTDTQYF. This chain joins TRBV29-1 and TRBJ2-3; no clear D. The CDR3 is made up of 15 amino acids. In germline, CDR1 is SQVTM, CDR2 ANQGSEA. The V gene lost 0 bases and the J gene lost 0 bases, with 10 bases spanning the gap.